Presented here are 26 T cell receptor beta chains from one specimen sequenced in a study of CD8 T cells in Susac syndrome. When the RNA was reverse transcribed, random hexamers were used with an input of about 0.45 to 1 ug. One entry per CDR3 protein, called by TCRdb with MiXCR from the immunoSEQ multiplex PCR reads. In the table there are some 260,000 distinct CDR3 sequences, more than 75% of which are singletons. The specimen sequenced was CD8+ T cells from PBMCs. These receptors were taken from a human donor with multiple sclerosis.

This clonotype has more than one count but fewer than ten. The chain recombines TRBV27 with TRBJ2-7, with TRBD2 matching over 7 bases. V gave up 5 bases and J gave up 4 bases; unmatched junction bases: 14. The CDR3 covers 16 residues. The germline V gene has CDR1 MNHEY and CDR2 SMNVEV (reference sequence). The CDR3 coding sequence is TGTGCCAGCAGTGGGAGGGGCTCGGACCCGTTTTACGAGCAGTACTTC. This encodes CASSGRGSDPFYEQYF.

The chain recombines TRBV9 with TRBJ2-1, with D possibly being TRBD1 or TRBD2 (5 bases each). The CDR3 is made up of 15 amino acids. The germline V gene has CDR1 SGDLS and CDR2 YYNGEE. Trimming took 2 bases from V and 5 from J, leaving 14 bases between them. The CDR3 spells CASSVRDRPNNEQFF. CDR3 nucleotide sequence: TGTGCCAGCAGCGTCCGGGACCGACCTAACAATGAGCAGTTCTTC.

This chain uses TRBV28 with TRBJ2-4; 9 bases are a match to TRBD1. Trimming cost V 8 bases and J 3 bases; bases outside gene matches: 5. The CDR3 length is 14 residues. Germline-derived CDR1 and CDR2 are MDHEN and SYDVKM. The CDR3 DNA follows: TGTGCCAGCGGACAGGGGAGGTTCAAAAACATTCAGTACTTC. This gives the protein CASGQGRFKNIQYF.

The V call is TRBV5-5, the J call TRBJ1-1; a possible D gene is TRBD1 (5 bases). CDR1 is SGHKS and CDR2 is YYEKEE in the germline V gene (reference sequence). There are 13 residues in the CDR3. Trimming removed 0 bases from V and 5 bases from J, with 8 bases in between. The CDR3 region has the DNA TGTGCCAGCAGCTTGGCAGGGAGAACTGAAGCTTTCTTT. It yields the protein CASSLAGRTEAFF. Variable domain in full (rest from reference TRBV5-5 and TRBJ1-1): DAGVTQSPTHLIKTRGQQVTLRCSPISGHKSVSWYQQVLGQGPQFIFQYYEKEERGRGNFPDRFSARQFPNYSSELNVNALLLGDSALYLCASSLAGRTEAFFGQGTRLTVV.

J is TRBJ2-7 and V is TRBV28; D is tentatively TRBD1 or TRBD2 (5 bases each). The V end was cut by 6 bases, the J end by 2 bases, with 14 bases between. The CDR3 has 14 residues. CDR1 and CDR2 (germline): MDHEN, SYDVKM. CDR3 residues: CASRAGTEAYEQYF. As DNA, the CDR3 is TGTGCCAGCAGAGCCGGGACCGAAGCCTACGAGCAGTACTTC.

The V gene is TRBV7-8, the J gene TRBJ2-7, with 7 bases lining up with TRBD2. Germline V gene sequence: CDR1 SGHVS, CDR2 FQNEAQ. V shed 3 bases, J shed 3 bases, and the junction held 8 bases outside the gene matches. This CDR3 has 15 residues. DNA of the CDR3: TGTGCCAGCAGCTTTGGGCTAGCGGAGTACTACGAGCAGTACTTC. Translating gives CASSFGLAEYYEQYF.

This clonotype has only one observation. V gene TRBV12-3 or TRBV12-4 combines with J gene TRBJ2-2, with TRBD1 matching over 7 bases. The length of the CDR3 is 15 residues. Losses at the gene ends were 5 bases for V and 5 bases for J; bases not matched to a gene: 8. CDR3 in amino acids: CASSVQGVRTGELFF. The CDR3 region has the DNA TGTGCCAGCAGTGTTCAGGGGGTGAGGACCGGGGAGCTGTTTTTT.

This clonotype was seen only once. The CDR3 sequence: CATTPMAGVGQYF. Here the CDR3 DNA reads TGTGCCACCACCCCAATGGCGGGGGTTGGGCAGTACTTC. V and J are TRBV7-9 and TRBJ2-7, with 7 positions matching TRBD2. V lost 10 bases to trimming and J lost 9 bases; unmatched junction nucleotides: 15. There are 13 residues in the CDR3. The germline V gene encodes CDR1 SEHNR and CDR2 FQNEAQ (reference sequence).

As for this clonotype: At one end, the junction sequence differs from germline, possibly due to a read error. The V call is TRBV28, the J call TRBJ2-3; TRBD1 is a possible D gene (6 bases). Per germline, CDR1 MDHEN and CDR2 SYDVKM. This CDR3 is 13 amino acids long. In nucleotides, the CDR3 is TGCGCCAGAGGGGGAGCCCCCACAGATACGCAGTATTTT. Its translation: CARGGAPTDTQYF.

The chain couples TRBV7-9 to TRBJ2-5, with 14 nucleotides matching TRBD2. Trimming took 8 bases from V and 5 from J; bases not matched to a gene: 7. The germline V gene has CDR1 SEHNR and CDR2 FQNEAQ (reference sequence). The CDR3 spans 15 residues. The chain's CDR3 is CASSGTSGSWETQYF. In nucleotides, the CDR3 is TGTGCCAGCTCCGGGACTAGCGGGAGTTGGGAGACCCAGTACTTC.

The gene calls are TRBV6-5 and TRBJ2-3; perhaps TRBD2 as D (5 bases). Germline V lookup: CDR1 MNHEY, CDR2 SVGAGI. The CDR3 spans 16 residues. V shed 0 bases and J shed 4 bases, with 14 bases lying between them. CDR3 sequence reads: CASSYSLVPAADTQYF. CDR3 DNA sequence: TGTGCCAGCAGTTACTCCCTCGTTCCAGCGGCAGATACGCAGTATTTT.

This chain uses TRBV29-1 with TRBJ1-1, with 8 positions matching TRBD1. The CDR3 contains 14 residues. Germline V lookup: CDR1 SQVTM, CDR2 ANQGSEA. The V segment lost 6 bases and the J segment 6 bases; nucleotides outside the gene matches: 12. CDR3 region: CSVARYGQGSEAFF. Here the CDR3 DNA reads TGCAGCGTAGCCAGATACGGACAGGGCTCTGAAGCTTTCTTT.

Details on this clonotype: No conserved phenylalanine or tryptophan is present at the end of the CDR3, so a read error is the likely explanation. This chain connects TRBV30 to TRBJ1-1; D might be TRBD1 (5 bases). Germline assignment: CDR1 GTSNPN and CDR2 SVGIG (reference sequence). This CDR3 comprises 13 residues. Trimming removed 2 bases at V and 6 bases at J, with 13 bases between. CDR3: CAWSLGHSAEAFL. The CDR3 DNA follows: TGTGCCTGGAGTTTAGGACATTCGGCTGAAGCTTTCCTT.

This clonotype has just a few counts. The rearrangement joins TRBV15 to TRBJ2-1, with TRBD2 matching over 16 bases. There are 20 residues in the CDR3. J gave up 5 bases and V 1 base, and 11 bases lay outside the gene matches. Germline V lookup: CDR1 LNHNV, CDR2 YYDKDF (reference sequence). CDR3: CATSRGREIGTSGRDNEQFF. In DNA form, the CDR3 reads TGTGCCACCAGCAGAGGAAGGGAGATCGGGACTAGCGGGAGGGACAATGAGCAGTTCTTC. Combining the CDR3 with reference TRBV15 and TRBJ2-1 gives the whole variable domain DAMVIQNPRYQVTQFGKPVTLSCSQTLNHNVMYWYQQKSSQAPKLLFHYYDKDFNNEADTPDNFQSRRPNTSFCFLDIRSPGLGDTAMYLCATSRGREIGTSGRDNEQFFGPGTRLTVL.

Only one count was recorded for this clonotype. This sequence joins TRBV13 and TRBJ1-1; D remains unclear. Germline V gene data show CDR1 as PRHDT and CDR2 as FYEKMQ (reference sequence). The CDR3 is made up of 15 amino acids. Trimming removed 5 bases at V and 4 bases at J, with 17 bases between. The CDR3 region has the DNA TGTGCCAGCAGCAACAACCCGAGGGAGGGCACTGAAGCTTTCTTT. It yields the protein CASSNNPREGTEAFF.

This clonotype was detected once. This rearrangement joins TRBV27 to TRBJ2-7; 8 bases agree with TRBD1. Looked up from germline, CDR1 is MNHEY and CDR2 is SMNVEV (reference sequence). V lost 6 bases and J lost 5; bases outside the gene matches: 12. The CDR3 is 15 residues long. The CDR3 here is CASRSVSRGHDEQYF. The CDR3 DNA reads TGTGCCAGCAGATCCGTTAGCAGGGGGCACGACGAGCAGTACTTC.

The chain has TRBV2 and TRBJ2-1; D assignment may be TRBD1 or TRBD2 (7 bases each). V gave up 8 bases and J gave up 9 bases, with 11 bases separating them. The CDR3 is 11 amino acids. Germline CDR1 reads SNHLY; CDR2 reads FYNNEI. The CDR3 here is CASPGGGEQFF. The CDR3 nucleotides read TGTGCCAGCCCAGGGGGGGGTGAGCAGTTCTTC.

To note about this clonotype: One end of the junction is discordant with germline, which a read error may explain. The chain carries TRBV27 and TRBJ1-6; TRBD1 is a possible D gene (5 bases). Germline CDR1 and CDR2: MNHEY and SMNVEV (reference sequence). There are 12 residues in the CDR3. The CDR3 sequence is CASMRVGEVLHF. CDR3 DNA: TGTGCCAGCATGCGAGTAGGGGAGGTCCTCCATTTT.

The chain employs TRBV6-1 and TRBJ2-7; 11 nucleotides line up with TRBD1. Germline V gives CDR1 MNHNS, CDR2 SASEGT. This CDR3 has 14 residues. V lost 2 bases to trimming and J lost 7 bases; unmatched junction nucleotides: 4. For the CDR3, the DNA is TGTGCCAGCAGTGAACTTGGACAGGGGGCGGAGCAGTACTTC. Protein sequence: CASSELGQGAEQYF.

The chain joins TRBV7-3 to TRBJ1-2; 9 bases are shared with TRBD1. Germline V CDR1 and CDR2: SGHTA, FQGTGA. V trimming: 8 bases; J trimming: 6 bases; junction bases outside the gene matches: 10. This CDR3 spans 14 amino acids. DNA for the CDR3: TGTGCCAGCGGTACAGGGGGCGCTGGGAATGGCTACACCTTC. Amino acids: CASGTGGAGNGYTF. Filled out from reference TRBV7-3 and TRBJ1-2, the complete variable domain reads GAGVSQTPSNKVTEKGKYVELRCDPISGHTALYWYRQSLGQGPEFLIYFQGTGAADDSGLPNDRFFAVRPEGSVSTLKIQRTERGDSAVYLCASGTGGAGNGYTFGSGTRLTVV.

J is TRBJ2-5 and V is TRBV11-2; 7 bases are shared with TRBD1. The V and J ends lost 3 bases and 1 base, in that order; junction bases with no gene match: 5. This CDR3 comprises 15 residues. Germline values: CDR1 SGHAT, CDR2 FQNNGV. CDR3 DNA sequence: TGTGCCAGCAGCTTCTGGAGACAGGGCCAAGAGACCCAGTACTTC. Translating it yields CASSFWRQGQETQYF.

The chain uses TRBV6-6 and TRBJ1-6; D is unclear. Trimming removed 5 bases from V and 3 bases from J, with 11 bases in between. Germline V gives CDR1 MNHNY, CDR2 SVGAGI (reference sequence). This CDR3 has 15 amino acids. For the CDR3, the DNA is TGTGCCAGCAGTCTCCACCGGGGCTATAATTCACCCCTCCACTTT. Translated: CASSLHRGYNSPLHF.

In its sample, this clonotype was seen once. In DNA, the CDR3 is TGTGCCAGCAGTTACTCGAGAACTAGCGGGAGCGCCTCCTACGAGCAGTACTTC. This sequence encodes CASSYSRTSGSASYEQYF. The V call is TRBV6-2 or TRBV6-3, the J call TRBJ2-7; TRBD2 matches 11 bases. This CDR3 spans 18 amino acids. Looked up from germline, CDR1 is MNHEY and CDR2 is SVGEGT. The J segment lost 0 bases and the V segment lost 0 bases, leaving 7 bases of the junction unmatched.

The CDR3 DNA reads as TGTGCAAGTCGCTTACAAAGTCCCCTAGCGGGATTTACCGGGGAGCTGTTTTTT. It encodes CASRLQSPLAGFTGELFF. J is TRBJ2-2 and V is TRBV12-2; the table calls TRBD2, which could not be checked here. TRBV12-2 constitutes a pseudogene. This CDR3 has 18 residues.

The V call is TRBV11-2, the J call TRBJ2-5; a possible D gene is TRBD1 (6 bases). This CDR3 spans 15 amino acids. CDR1 and CDR2 (germline): SGHAT, FQNNGV. The ends were cut back, 1 base at V and 2 bases at J, with 11 bases in the middle. CDR3 sequence: CASSLGPGHQETQYF. CDR3 sequence (DNA): TGTGCCAGCAGCTTAGGGCCGGGACATCAAGAGACCCAGTACTTC. Looking up the rest from reference TRBV11-2 and TRBJ2-5 gives the full variable domain: EAGVAQSPRYKIIEKRQSVAFWCNPISGHATLYWYQQILGQGPKLLIQFQNNGVVDDSQLPKDRFSAERLKGVDSTLKIQPAKLEDSAVYLCASSLGPGHQETQYFGPGTRLLVL.

The chain has TRBV27 and TRBJ1-2; D might be TRBD1 (5 bases). The CDR3 is 16 residues long. CDR1 and CDR2 from the germline V gene are MNHEY and SMNVEV (reference sequence). Trimming removed 4 bases at V and 4 bases at J, with 19 bases between. The chain's CDR3 is CASSWGRRGGVYGYTF. The CDR3 nucleotides are TGTGCCAGCAGTTGGGGCCGGCGGGGGGGGGTCTATGGCTACACCTTC.